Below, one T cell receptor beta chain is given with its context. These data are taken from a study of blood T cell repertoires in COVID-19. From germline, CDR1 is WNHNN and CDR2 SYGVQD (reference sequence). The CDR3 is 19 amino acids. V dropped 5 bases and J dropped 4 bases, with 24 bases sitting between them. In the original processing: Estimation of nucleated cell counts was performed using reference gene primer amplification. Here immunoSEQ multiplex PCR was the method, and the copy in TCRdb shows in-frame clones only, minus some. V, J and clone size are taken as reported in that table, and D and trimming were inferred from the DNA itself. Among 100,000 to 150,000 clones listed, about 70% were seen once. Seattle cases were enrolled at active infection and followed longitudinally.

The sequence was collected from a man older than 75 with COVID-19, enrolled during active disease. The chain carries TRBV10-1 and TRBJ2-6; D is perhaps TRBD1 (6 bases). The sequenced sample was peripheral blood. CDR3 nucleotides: TGCGCCAGCAGTATAATTAAGGACAGTAGAACGGCCGGGGCCAACGTCCTGACTTTC. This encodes CASSIIKDSRTAGANVLTF.